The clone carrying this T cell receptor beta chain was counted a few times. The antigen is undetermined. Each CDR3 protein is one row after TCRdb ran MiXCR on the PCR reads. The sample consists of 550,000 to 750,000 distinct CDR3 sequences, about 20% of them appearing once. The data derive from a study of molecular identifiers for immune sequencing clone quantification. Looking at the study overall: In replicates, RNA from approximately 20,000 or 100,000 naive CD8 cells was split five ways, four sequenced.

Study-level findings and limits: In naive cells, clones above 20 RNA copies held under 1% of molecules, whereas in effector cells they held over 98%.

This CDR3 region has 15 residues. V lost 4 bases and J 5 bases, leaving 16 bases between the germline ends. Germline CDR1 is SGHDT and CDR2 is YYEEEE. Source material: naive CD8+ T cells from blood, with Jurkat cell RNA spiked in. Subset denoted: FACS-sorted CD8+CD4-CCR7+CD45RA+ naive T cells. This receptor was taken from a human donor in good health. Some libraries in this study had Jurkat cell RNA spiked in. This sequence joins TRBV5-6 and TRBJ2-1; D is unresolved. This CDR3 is CASSLPSWTDNEQFF. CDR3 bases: TGTGCCAGCAGCCTTCCGAGTTGGACGGACAATGAGCAGTTCTTC. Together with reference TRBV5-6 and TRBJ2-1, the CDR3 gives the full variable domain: DAGVTQSPTHLIKTRGQQVTLRCSPKSGHDTVSWYQQALGQGPQFIFQYYEEEERQRGNFPDRFSGHQFPNYSSELNVNALLLGDSALYLCASSLPSWTDNEQFFGPGTRLTVL.